This record concerns one TCR beta chain sequence. Its specificity is not known. These data come from a study of beta chain features in type 1 diabetes. What was sequenced were expressed TCRB transcripts, since all of the isolated RNA had been reverse transcribed. Sequencing was performed with immunoSEQ multiplex PCR; in TCRdb, only in-frame clones are kept and a portion is missing. The profile shows 400,000 to 600,000 clones, approximately 30% of them singletons. The authors took one heparinised blood draw, averaging about 120 mL, from each donor. Findings of the study overall: PCR might show a preference for shorter templates, equally across patients and controls.

This receptor was obtained from a man younger than 35 in good health. The specimen sequenced was naive CD4+ T cells from blood.

CDR3 DNA sequence: TGTGCCAGCAGTTTTGCGGGACAGAACTATGGCTACACCTTC. Protein: CASSFAGQNYGYTF. The rearrangement uses TRBV28 and TRBJ1-2, with 7 positions matching TRBD1. Unmatched junction bases numbered 3, after V lost 3 bases and J lost 2 bases. The germline CDR1 and CDR2 sequences are MDHEN and SYDVKM. CDR3 length: 14 amino acids.